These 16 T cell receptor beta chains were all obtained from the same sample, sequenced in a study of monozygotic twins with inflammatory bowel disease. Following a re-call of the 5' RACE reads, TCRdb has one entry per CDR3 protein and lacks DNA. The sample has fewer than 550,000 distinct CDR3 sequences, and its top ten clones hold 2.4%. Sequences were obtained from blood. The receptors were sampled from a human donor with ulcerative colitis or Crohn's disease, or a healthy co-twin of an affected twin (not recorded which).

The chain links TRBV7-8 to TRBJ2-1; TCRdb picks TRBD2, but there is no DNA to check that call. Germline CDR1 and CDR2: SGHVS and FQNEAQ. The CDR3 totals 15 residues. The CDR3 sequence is CASSLEAAIYNEQFF.

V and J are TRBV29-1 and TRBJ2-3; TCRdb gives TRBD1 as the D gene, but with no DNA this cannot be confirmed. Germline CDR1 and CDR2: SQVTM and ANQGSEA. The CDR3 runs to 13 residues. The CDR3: CSVGGLFTDTQYF.

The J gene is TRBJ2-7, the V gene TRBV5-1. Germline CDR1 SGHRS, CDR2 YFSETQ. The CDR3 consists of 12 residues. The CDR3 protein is CASSLGRDEQYF.

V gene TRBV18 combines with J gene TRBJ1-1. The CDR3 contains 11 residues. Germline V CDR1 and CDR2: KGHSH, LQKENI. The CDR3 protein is CASSPNSVAFF.

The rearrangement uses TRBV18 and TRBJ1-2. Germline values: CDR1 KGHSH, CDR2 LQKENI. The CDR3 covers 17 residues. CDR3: CASSPGGEYKPGYGYTF.

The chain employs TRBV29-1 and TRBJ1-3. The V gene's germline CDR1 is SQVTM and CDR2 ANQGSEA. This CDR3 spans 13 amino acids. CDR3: CSVGGEAGNTIYF.

Here the CDR3 reads CSAVSAGSPSYEQYF. The J gene is TRBJ2-7, the V gene TRBV20-1; no DNA is available, so the TRBD1 call from TCRdb remains unchecked. The CDR3 consists of 15 residues. From germline, CDR1 is DFQATT and CDR2 SNEGSKA (reference sequence).

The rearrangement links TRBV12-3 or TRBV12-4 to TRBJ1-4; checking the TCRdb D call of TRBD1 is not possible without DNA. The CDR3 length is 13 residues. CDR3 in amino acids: CAIRGAAGEKLFF.

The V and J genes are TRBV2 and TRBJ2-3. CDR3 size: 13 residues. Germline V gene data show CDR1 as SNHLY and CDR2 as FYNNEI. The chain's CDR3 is CASSEIRADTQYF.

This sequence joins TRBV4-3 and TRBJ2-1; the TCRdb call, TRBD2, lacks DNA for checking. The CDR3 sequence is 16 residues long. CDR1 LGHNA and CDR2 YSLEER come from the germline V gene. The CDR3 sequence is CASSLGLAANENEQFF.

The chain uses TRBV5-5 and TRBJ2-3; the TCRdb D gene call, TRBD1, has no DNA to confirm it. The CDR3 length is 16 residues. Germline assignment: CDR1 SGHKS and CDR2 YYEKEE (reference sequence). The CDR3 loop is CASSPRQGDSTDTQYF. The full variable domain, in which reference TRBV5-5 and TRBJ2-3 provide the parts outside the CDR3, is DAGVTQSPTHLIKTRGQQVTLRCSPISGHKSVSWYQQVLGQGPQFIFQYYEKEERGRGNFPDRFSARQFPNYSSELNVNALLLGDSALYLCASSPRQGDSTDTQYFGPGTRLTVL.

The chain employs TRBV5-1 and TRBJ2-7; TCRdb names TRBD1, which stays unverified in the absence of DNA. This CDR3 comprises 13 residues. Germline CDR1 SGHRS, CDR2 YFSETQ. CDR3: CASTRTGGYEQYF.

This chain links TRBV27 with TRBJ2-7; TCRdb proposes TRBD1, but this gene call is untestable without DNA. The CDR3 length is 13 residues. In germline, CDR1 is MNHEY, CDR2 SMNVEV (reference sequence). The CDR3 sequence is CASRPNRGLEQYF.

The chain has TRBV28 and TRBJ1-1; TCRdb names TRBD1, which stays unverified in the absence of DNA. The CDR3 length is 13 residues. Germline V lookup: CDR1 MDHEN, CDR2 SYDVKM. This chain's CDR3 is CASSKPGRVKAFF.

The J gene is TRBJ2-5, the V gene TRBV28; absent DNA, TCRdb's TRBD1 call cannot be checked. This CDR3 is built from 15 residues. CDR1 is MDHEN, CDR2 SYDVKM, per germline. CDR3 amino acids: CATLSLDGRGETQYF.

The CDR3 here is CASSFRSSGRAGEQFF. The J gene is TRBJ2-1, the V gene TRBV28; TCRdb reports TRBD2, a call that lacks DNA to check it against. The CDR3 extends over 16 amino acids. Germline V gene data show CDR1 as MDHEN and CDR2 as SYDVKM. Full variable domain (rest looked up from reference TRBV28 and TRBJ2-1): DVKVTQSSRYLVKRTGEKVFLECVQDMDHENMFWYRQDPGLGLRLIYFSYDVKMKEKGDIPEGYSVSREKKERFSLILESASTNQTSMYLCASSFRSSGRAGEQFFGPGTRLTVL.